Given below is one TCR beta chain in context. Its specificity is unknown. This entry belongs to a study of blood T cells in healthy people across ages. Trimming took 3 bases from V and 8 from J, leaving 9 bases between them. CDR1 and CDR2 (germline): SGHAT, FQNNGV. The CDR3 has 12 amino acids. Through a sample-barcoded 5' primer and a J-beta primer mix, a second PCR was run for about 7 to 12 cycles. A template-switch adaptor that had 12 random nucleotides put a tag on each cDNA molecule. Sequencing recovered at least 2.5 million CDR3-containing paired-end reads from each sample. TCRdb re-called the 5' RACE reads through MiXCR, storing one row per CDR3 protein. This sample yields approximately 770,000 distinct CDR3 sequences, of which roughly 50% are seen a single time; approximately 21% belongs to the top ten. Study results and caveats: Expanded clonotype changes were possibly confounded by unknown donor CMV status. Measured against age, TCR beta diversity per million T cells decreased in a roughly linear manner.

The sequencing input was blood. This clonotype was obtained from a young man in good health. The chain uses TRBV11-2 and TRBJ2-3; TRBD1 is a possible D gene (5 bases). CDR3 bases: TGTGCCAGCAGCTTCAGGGTGGGTACGCAGTATTTT. It translates to CASSFRVGTQYF.